This T cell receptor beta chain was identified during a study of control samples from healthy donors and cancer patients. Trimming shortened V by 4 bases and J by 2 bases, and 18 bases separated the two germline ends. Germline CDR1 MNHEY, CDR2 SMNVEV (reference sequence). The CDR3 covers 16 residues. Assay used: immunoSEQ multiplex PCR; TCRdb lists only in-frame clones, some missing. The table has about 130,000 clones, over 75% seen once; the top ten hold roughly 3.1%. The specimen sequenced was blood. The chain uses TRBV27 and TRBJ2-7; D is possibly TRBD1 (6 bases). The receptor was isolated from a man in his fifties in good health. The DNA for the CDR3 is TGTGCCAGCAGTTACTCAGGGGACCCCCCTCCCTACGAGCAGTACTTC. Translating it yields CASSYSGDPPPYEQYF.